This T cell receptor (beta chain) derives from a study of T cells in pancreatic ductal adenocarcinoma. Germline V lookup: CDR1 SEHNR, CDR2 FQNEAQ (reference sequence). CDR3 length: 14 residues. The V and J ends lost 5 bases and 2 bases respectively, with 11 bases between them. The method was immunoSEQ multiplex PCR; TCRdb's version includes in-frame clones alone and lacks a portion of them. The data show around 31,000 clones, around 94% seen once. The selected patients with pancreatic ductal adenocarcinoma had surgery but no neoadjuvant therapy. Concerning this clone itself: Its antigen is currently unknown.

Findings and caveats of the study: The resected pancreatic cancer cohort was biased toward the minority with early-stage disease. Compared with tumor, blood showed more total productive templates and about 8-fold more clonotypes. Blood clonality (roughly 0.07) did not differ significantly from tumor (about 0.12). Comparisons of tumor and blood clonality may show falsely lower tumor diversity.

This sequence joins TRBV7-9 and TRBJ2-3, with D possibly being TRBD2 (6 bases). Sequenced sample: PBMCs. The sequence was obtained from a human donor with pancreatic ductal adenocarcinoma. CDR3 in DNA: TGTGCCAGCAGCCCCTGGACTAACACAGATACGCAGTATTTT. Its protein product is CASSPWTNTDTQYF.